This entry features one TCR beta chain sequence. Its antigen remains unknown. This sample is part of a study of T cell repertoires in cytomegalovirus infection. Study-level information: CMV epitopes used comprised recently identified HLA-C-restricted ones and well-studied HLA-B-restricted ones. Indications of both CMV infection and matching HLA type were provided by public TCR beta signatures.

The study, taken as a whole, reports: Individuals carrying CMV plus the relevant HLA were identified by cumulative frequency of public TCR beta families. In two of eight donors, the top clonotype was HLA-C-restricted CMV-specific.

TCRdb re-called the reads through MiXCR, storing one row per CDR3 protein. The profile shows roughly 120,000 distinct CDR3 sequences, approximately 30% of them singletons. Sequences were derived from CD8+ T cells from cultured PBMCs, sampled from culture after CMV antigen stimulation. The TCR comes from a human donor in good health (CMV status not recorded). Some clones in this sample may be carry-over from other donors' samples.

CDR3 DNA sequence: TGTGCCAGCAGCGCCCGATGGAGCTCCTACAATGAGCAGTTCTTC. It encodes CASSARWSSYNEQFF. This chain links TRBV7-2 with TRBJ2-1; D is undetermined. The CDR3 runs to 15 residues. The V and J ends lost 5 bases and 0 bases respectively, with 11 bases between them. Germline assignment: CDR1 SGHTA and CDR2 FQGNSA.